The clone carrying this TCR beta chain was seen more than once but under ten times. CDR3 length: 15 amino acids. V was pared by 3 bases and J by 5 bases, with 9 bases of the junction left unmatched. The V gene's germline CDR1 is MDHEN and CDR2 SYDVKM. This specimen comes from a study of radiotherapy plus CTLA-4 blockade in lung cancer. Some clones are missing from TCRdb's copy, which holds only in-frame ones; the method was immunoSEQ multiplex PCR. The table has roughly 71,000 clones, roughly 80% seen once. This clonotype was sampled from a human donor with non-small cell lung cancer who had a complete response to radiotherapy plus ipilimumab. The sample was peripheral blood, taken from a patient treated with radiotherapy plus ipilimumab. V gene TRBV28 combines with J gene TRBJ1-1; 7 positions match TRBD1. As DNA, the CDR3 is TGTGCCAGCAGTTTCTCCTCGATCAGGGGGACTGAAGCTTTCTTT. It is translated as CASSFSSIRGTEAFF.